The 19 T cell receptor beta chains below were found in one sample sequenced in a study of T cell responses to AZD1222 COVID-19 vaccine (TCRdb year 2021). The sample's time point label, in plain terms: about 28 days (+/-7) after the second vaccine dose. The sample's treatment or condition label, decoded: meningococcal conjugate vaccine given as trial control. Libraries were built with the immunoSEQ multiplex PCR assay. In its TCRdb copy, this immuneACCESS table keeps in-frame sequences only and misses some clones. Where compared with another copy, unresolved V genes explain less than half of these, and the others have no known cause. Across this sample there are 95,000 to 110,000 clones, with around nine tenths seen only once. The biggest ten clones account for approximately 3% of the sample. The sequencing used peripheral blood, collected 28 days after the second dose of the MenACWY control vaccine. The receptors come from an adult who received the MenACWY meningococcal vaccine as a control.

V gene TRBV19 combines with J gene TRBJ1-5, with D possibly TRBD1 on 6 matching bases. CDR3 length equals 15 residues. Per germline, CDR1 LNHDA and CDR2 SQIVND (reference sequence). Trimming took off 8 bases at V and 4 bases at J, with 18 bases between the two ends. CDR3 coding DNA: TGTGCCAGTGCTTCACAGGGAATAACTAATCAGCCCCAGCATTTT. It is translated as CASASQGITNQPQHF.

The chain is built from TRBV5-1 and TRBJ2-3, with TRBD1 as a possible D gene (6 bases). V was pared by 2 bases and J by 6 bases, with 10 bases between. Per the germline V gene, CDR1 is SGHRS and CDR2 is YFSETQ. The CDR3 totals 13 residues. The CDR3 is CASSFGTGDTQYF. The CDR3 DNA is TGCGCCAGCAGCTTTGGCACAGGGGATACGCAGTATTTT. Combining the CDR3 with reference TRBV5-1 and TRBJ2-3 gives the whole variable domain KAGVTQTPRYLIKTRGQQVTLSCSPISGHRSVSWYQQTPGQGLQFLFEYFSETQRNKGNFPGRFSGRQFSNSRSEMNVSTLELGDSALYLCASSFGTGDTQYFGPGTRLTVL.

This clone has just a few counts. The genes are TRBV4-3 and TRBJ2-3; weak D call: TRBD1 (5 bases). Germline assignment: CDR1 LGHNA and CDR2 YSLEER. This CDR3 has 15 amino acids. Trimming shortened V by 0 bases and J by 3 bases, and 10 bases separated the two germline ends. The CDR3 spells CASSQEGQVTDTQYF. In DNA, the CDR3 is TGCGCCAGCAGCCAAGAGGGGCAGGTTACAGATACGCAGTATTTT.

The chain couples TRBV4-1 to TRBJ1-6; D remains unclear. V was pared by 3 bases and J by 4 bases, with 16 bases between. The length of the CDR3 is 17 residues. Germline V gives CDR1 MGHRA, CDR2 YSYEKL. The CDR3 here is CASSHGPPRLYNSPLHF. CDR3 nucleotide sequence: TGCGCCAGCAGCCATGGGCCCCCTAGGCTTTATAATTCACCCCTCCACTTT.

The rearrangement joins TRBV2 to TRBJ1-6; D may be TRBD1 (5 bases). Germline CDR1 SNHLY, CDR2 FYNNEI. The CDR3 has 14 amino acids. Trimming took off 6 bases at V and 8 bases at J, with 14 bases between the two ends. The CDR3 coding sequence is TGTGCCAGCAGCCAGGGTACGGTGGATTCACCCCTCCACTTT. Its translation is CASSQGTVDSPLHF.

The chain carries TRBV7-2 and TRBJ1-5, with TRBD1 matching over 10 bases. The CDR3 spans 17 residues. Germline CDR1 and CDR2: SGHTA and FQGNSA. The junction had 6 bases not matched to a gene; V was cut back by 3 bases and J by 1 base. The CDR3 DNA is TGTGCCAGCAGCTTTTCGACAGGGGGCATAAGCAATCAGCCCCAGCATTTT. It yields the protein CASSFSTGGISNQPQHF. The full variable domain, in which reference TRBV7-2 and TRBJ1-5 provide the parts outside the CDR3, is GAGVSQSPSNKVTEKGKDVELRCDPISGHTALYWYRQSLGQGLEFLIYFQGNSAPDKSGLPSDRFSAERTGGSVSTLTIQRTQQEDSAVYLCASSFSTGGISNQPQHFGDGTRLSIL.

The chain employs TRBV4-1 and TRBJ1-3; 11 nucleotides match TRBD1. The germline gives CDR1 MGHRA, CDR2 YSYEKL. Losses at the gene ends were 4 bases for V and 4 bases for J; bases not matched to a gene: 9. The CDR3 runs to 17 residues. For the CDR3, the DNA is TGCGCCAGCAGCCGGTTAGGACAGGGGGCAAGGGGAAACACCATATATTTT. This translates into CASSRLGQGARGNTIYF.

The chain joins TRBV3-1 (or the pseudogene TRBV3-2) to TRBJ2-5; D not certain. The V gene's germline CDR1 is LGHDT and CDR2 YNNKEL (reference sequence). The V end was cut by 4 bases, the J end by 5 bases, with 14 bases between. This CDR3 region has 14 residues. The CDR3 DNA follows: TGTGCCAGCAGCCTAGGGCCGACCGGCGAGACCCAGTACTTC. Translating it yields CASSLGPTGETQYF.

CDR3 in amino acids: CASSPITTSAALKAYEQYF. The CDR3 nucleotides are TGTGCCAGCAGCCCAATTACGACTAGCGCTGCCTTAAAGGCGTACGAGCAGTACTTC. V usage is TRBV11-2 and J usage is TRBJ2-7, with 8 bases aligning to TRBD2. Germline V lookup: CDR1 SGHAT, CDR2 FQNNGV. The trim removed 5 bases at V and 4 bases at J, leaving 22 bases unmatched. The CDR3 sequence is 19 residues long.

This rearrangement joins TRBV18 to TRBJ2-1; 13 bases agree with TRBD2. The V gene end was trimmed by 5 bases and the J gene end by 10 bases; junction bases not matched to a gene: 11. The CDR3 is 16 amino acids. Germline assignment: CDR1 KGHSH and CDR2 LQKENI. This CDR3 is CASSKPGLAGPKEQFF. CDR3 in DNA: TGTGCCAGCTCAAAACCGGGACTAGCGGGGCCGAAGGAGCAGTTCTTC.

The J gene is TRBJ2-6, the V gene TRBV21-1; the listed D gene, TRBD1, was not tested against the DNA. TRBV21-1 is a listed pseudogene. The CDR3 consists of 19 residues. The CDR3 nucleotides read TGTGCCAGCAGCAAAGCCCCACCCTCAACAGGGTCTAGGGCCAACGTCCTGACTTTC. It codes for CASSKAPPSTGSRANVLTF.

The rearrangement uses TRBV7-8 and TRBJ2-5, with 12 positions matching TRBD2. V lost 5 bases and J lost 4; bases outside the gene matches: 17. This CDR3 has 19 residues. Germline CDR1 reads SGHVS; CDR2 reads FQNEAQ. As DNA, the CDR3 is TGTGCCAGCAGCACCTCCGACCTAGCGGGGGGGCCTTCCGGAGAGACCCAGTACTTC. This gives the protein CASSTSDLAGGPSGETQYF.

V and J are TRBV25-1 and TRBJ2-1; 7 bases fit TRBD1. CDR3 size: 16 residues. Germline CDR1 and CDR2: MGHDK and SYGVNS. Trimming took 6 bases from V and 7 from J; bases not matched to a gene: 15. CDR3 region: CASSTTLTGKGNEQFF. DNA for the CDR3: TGTGCCAGCAGCACCACCCTGACAGGGAAGGGGAATGAGCAGTTCTTC.

This clone appeared once. J is TRBJ1-2 and V is TRBV28; 7 bases agree with TRBD1. The CDR3 runs 13 residues. The germline gives CDR1 MDHEN, CDR2 SYDVKM. V was pared by 6 bases and J by 8 bases, with 9 bases of the junction left unmatched. The CDR3 protein is CASRPTGTRGYTF. CDR3 sequence (DNA): TGTGCCAGCAGACCGACAGGGACGAGGGGCTACACCTTC.

The chain joins TRBV11-3 to TRBJ2-1; TRBD1 aligns across 11 bases. The germline gives CDR1 SGHNT, CDR2 YENEEA. The ends lost 4 bases at V and 9 bases at J; junction bases unmatched: 5. The CDR3 sequence is 14 residues long. The CDR3 region is CASSSGTGGGEQFF. As DNA, the CDR3 is TGTGCCAGCAGCTCCGGGACAGGGGGGGGTGAGCAGTTCTTC.

The chain uses TRBV18 and TRBJ1-2; TRBD1 agrees at 9 bases. CDR3 length: 15 residues. Germline trimming cut 4 bases from V and 2 bases from J; bases unmatched to any gene: 5. Germline V gene sequence: CDR1 KGHSH, CDR2 LQKENI. CDR3 nucleotide sequence: TGTGCCAGCTCACGGACAGGGGAATGGAACTATGGCTACACCTTC. Encoded protein: CASSRTGEWNYGYTF.

This rearrangement joins TRBV7-9 to TRBJ2-5; 7 bases agree with TRBD1. The CDR3 contains 14 residues. CDR1 and CDR2 from the germline V gene are SEHNR and FQNEAQ (reference sequence). The V segment lost 5 bases and the J segment 5 bases; nucleotides outside the gene matches: 8. In DNA form, the CDR3 reads TGTGCCAGCAGCCAAAGCACAGGGGAGGAGACCCAGTACTTC. It codes for CASSQSTGEETQYF.

V gene TRBV6-2 or TRBV6-3 combines with J gene TRBJ2-2; no definite D call. Per germline, CDR1 MNHEY and CDR2 SVGEGT. The ends were cut back, 4 bases at V and 0 bases at J, with 9 bases in the middle. This CDR3 comprises 15 residues. CDR3 loop: CASSWTVANTGELFF. CDR3 DNA sequence: TGTGCCAGCAGTTGGACGGTTGCGAACACCGGGGAGCTGTTTTTT.

This chain uses TRBV25-1 with TRBJ1-1; possibly TRBD1 for D (5 bases). Trimming took 1 base from V and 8 from J, leaving 11 bases between them. The CDR3 length is 13 residues. Germline CDR1 is MGHDK and CDR2 is SYGVNS. Written as DNA, the CDR3 is TGTGCCAGCAGTGAATTAAAGGGGAGGGAAGCTTTCTTT. Protein product: CASSELKGREAFF.